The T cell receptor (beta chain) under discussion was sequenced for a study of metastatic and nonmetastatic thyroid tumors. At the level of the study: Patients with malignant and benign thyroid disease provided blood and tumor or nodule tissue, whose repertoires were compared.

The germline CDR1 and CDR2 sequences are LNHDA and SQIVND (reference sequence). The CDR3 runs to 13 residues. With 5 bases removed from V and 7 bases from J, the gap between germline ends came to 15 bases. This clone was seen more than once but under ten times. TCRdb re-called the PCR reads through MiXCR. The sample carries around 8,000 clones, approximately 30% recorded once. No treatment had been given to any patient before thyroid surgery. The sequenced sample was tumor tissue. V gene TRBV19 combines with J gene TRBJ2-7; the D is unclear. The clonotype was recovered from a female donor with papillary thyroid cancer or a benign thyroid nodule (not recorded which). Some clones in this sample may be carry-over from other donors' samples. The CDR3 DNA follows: TGTGCCAGTAGTCGCCAGGTTCTGGGTGAGCAGTACTTC. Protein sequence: CASSRQVLGEQYF.